A single T cell receptor (beta chain) is shown here with its context. These data belong to a study of blood T cell repertoires in COVID-19. Study as a whole: Some COVID-19 samples were acute and others convalescent; all came from the United States, Italy and Spain. The analysed material was cDNA or gDNA that came from T cells, B-cell-depleted T cells, or PBMCs.

The CDR3 contains 15 residues. V dropped 7 bases and J dropped 2; count of bases not matched to a gene: 13. Germline values: CDR1 SQVTM, CDR2 ANQGSEA. Authors' methods: Reference gene primer amplification yielded estimated nucleated cell counts. The assay was immunoSEQ multiplex PCR, and TCRdb's table has in-frame clones only and misses some. V, J and clone size are taken as reported in that table, and D and trimming were inferred from the DNA itself. The sample gives about 190,000 clones, under 85% of which show up once; 6% to 7% is in the top ten. The sequence derives from a woman in her forties with acute or convalescent COVID-19. Sequenced sample: peripheral blood. V and J are TRBV29-1 and TRBJ1-2; 7 bases agree with TRBD1. In DNA, the CDR3 is TGCAGCGCCGAATTGGCTGGGACAGCAAACTATGGCTACACCTTC. It specifies CSAELAGTANYGYTF. The whole variable domain, remainder taken from reference TRBV29-1 and TRBJ1-2, is SAVISQKPSRDICQRGTSLTIQCQVDSQVTMMFWYRQQPGQSLTLIATANQGSEATYESGFVIDKFPISRPNLTFSTLTVSNMSPEDSSIYLCSAELAGTANYGYTFGSGTRLTVV.